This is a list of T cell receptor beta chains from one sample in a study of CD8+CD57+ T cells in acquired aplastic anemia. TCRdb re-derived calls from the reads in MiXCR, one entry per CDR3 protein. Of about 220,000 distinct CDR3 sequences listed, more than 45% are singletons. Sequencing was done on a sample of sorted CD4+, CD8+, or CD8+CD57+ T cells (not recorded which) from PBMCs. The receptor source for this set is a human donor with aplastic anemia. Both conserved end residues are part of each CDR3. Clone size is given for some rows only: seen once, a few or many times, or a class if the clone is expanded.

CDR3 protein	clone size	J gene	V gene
CASSIDWGAERGRGAAEAFF	few	TRBJ1-1	TRBV19
CASQQGTTNEKLFF	.	TRBJ1-4	TRBV19
CASSRSSGRGYNEQFF	many	TRBJ2-1	TRBV11-3
CASSQVGRGPQQPQHF	many	TRBJ1-5	TRBV4-1
CASSIVHGGSNEQFF	many	TRBJ2-1	TRBV19
CSARQGHRDTIYF	.	TRBJ1-3	TRBV20-1
CASSLAETSTDTQYF	many	TRBJ2-3	TRBV5-1
CASSYSGASYNEQFF	few	TRBJ2-1	TRBV6-5
CSARRREGHQPQHF	many	TRBJ1-5	TRBV20-1
CASSKERGRDYEQYF	.	TRBJ2-7	TRBV19
CASTTNRGGRQPQHF	.	TRBJ1-5	TRBV7-3
CASSRSTNGYTF	.	TRBJ1-2	TRBV7-2
CASSLEGGSYNSPLHF	many	TRBJ1-6	TRBV5-1
CSASRSEGNGYTF	.	TRBJ1-2	TRBV20-1
CAWTRNSYEQYF	few	TRBJ2-7	TRBV30
CASSHERGAGNSPLHF	many	TRBJ1-6	TRBV7-8
CASSVEGGAGNTIYF	.	TRBJ1-3	TRBV9
CASSLENQPQHF	few	TRBJ1-5	TRBV7-3
CASSYLRQENTEAFF	many	TRBJ1-1	TRBV6-6
CASSLWTSGSYNEQFF	.	TRBJ2-1	TRBV5-5
CASSPAEGDVYEQYF	many	TRBJ2-7	TRBV7-9
CASSLAGTGAVNEQFF	.	TRBJ2-1	TRBV5-1